This TCR beta chain was found in a study of blood T cell repertoires in COVID-19. Repertoires were generated with immunoSEQ multiplex PCR, while TCRdb's copy carries only in-frame clones and drops some. The sample shows 150,000 to 200,000 clones, over 70% of them seen only once. What was sequenced was PBMCs or T cells enriched from blood (not recorded which). The receptor's source is a woman aged 40 to 50 with acute COVID-19.

CDR3 DNA sequence: TGCAGCGTTCAGGCCTGGGAGGGCAAGAGCACAGATACGCAGTATTTT. Translated, it gives CSVQAWEGKSTDTQYF. V and J are TRBV29-1 and TRBJ2-3, with 7 bases fitting TRBD2. V shed 5 bases and J 0 bases; nucleotides not matched to a gene: 11. The CDR3 spans 16 residues. Germline assignment: CDR1 SQVTM and CDR2 ANQGSEA.